This TCR beta chain stems from a study of blood T cell repertoires in COVID-19. Across the study: Sites across the United States, Italy and Spain contributed samples from acute and convalescent COVID-19.

TCRdb's copy holds only in-frame clones and misses some; the assay was immunoSEQ multiplex PCR. The sample records around 94,000 clones, approximately 80% being singletons. The specimen sequenced was peripheral blood. The clonotype originates from a human donor in a cohort sampled during active COVID-19.

DNA for the CDR3: TGTGCCAGCACAACGACACCCACCGCGTATGGCTACACCTTC. This codes for CASTTTPTAYGYTF. This chain joins TRBV2 and TRBJ1-2; D ambiguous. The CDR3 is 14 amino acids. Trimming removed 7 bases from V and 5 bases from J, with 17 bases in between. CDR1 and CDR2 from the germline V gene are SNHLY and FYNNEI.